This T cell receptor beta chain comes out of a study of shared clonotypes between healthy human individuals. Findings and limits, study-wide: Sampling was confined to blood; repertoires within tissues likely differ.

A word on this clone: The antigen is undetermined.

CDR3 length: 13 amino acids. In germline, CDR1 is LNHDA, CDR2 SQIVND (reference sequence). Trimming stripped 5 bases from V and 6 bases from J, with 11 bases between. Sequencing was performed with immunoSEQ multiplex PCR; in TCRdb, only in-frame clones are kept and a portion is missing. Altogether 400,000 to 550,000 clones are present, around 80% being singletons, with the ten largest covering approximately 12%. The chain joins TRBV19 to TRBJ2-1; D is unresolved. Sequencing was done on a sample of PBMCs. The TCR originated in a woman between 40 and 55 years old in good health. Some clones in this sample may be carry-over from other donors' samples. The CDR3 DNA reads TGTGCCAGTAGTTTGTGGAGCCGCAATGAGCAGTTCTTC. Encoded protein: CASSLWSRNEQFF.